One TCR beta chain is described in this entry. Its target is unknown. 60 Vbeta and 13 Jbeta primers were used in PCR. Sequenced by immunoSEQ multiplex PCR; TCRdb stores in-frame clones only, minus some. The sample records about 130,000 clones, roughly 82% being singletons. The CDR3 covers 13 residues. Germline assignment: CDR1 MNHEY and CDR2 SMNVEV (reference sequence). The data were obtained in a study of cytomegalovirus exposure and HLA in healthy donors. General observations from the study: Based on reports, TCR beta sequences accurately predicted HLA-A and HLA-B alleles for most subjects.

This TCR was recovered from a woman aged 40 to 55 in good health and CMV-seropositive. Sample: PBMCs. The chain has TRBV27 and TRBJ2-5; maybe TRBD2 (6 bases). Gene TRBJ2-7 matches the end of the DNA better, so the J call may be wrong. The CDR3 sequence is CATSGRPSYEQYF. CDR3 nucleotides: TGTGCCACCTCAGGGAGGCCGTCCTACGAGCAGTACTTC.